These 8 T cell receptor beta chains were all obtained from the same sample, sequenced in a study of blood T cell repertoires in COVID-19. The protocol was immunoSEQ multiplex PCR, while the TCRdb copy is restricted to in-frame clones and leaves out a portion. In the table there are over 65,000 clones, around nine tenths of which are singletons. The source material was peripheral blood. These receptors were obtained from a human donor in a cohort sampled during active COVID-19.

J is TRBJ2-3 and V is TRBV9; 9 nucleotides agree with TRBD2. There are 15 residues in the CDR3. Germline trimming cut 0 bases from V and 4 bases from J; bases unmatched to any gene: 3. Germline-derived CDR1 and CDR2 are SGDLS and YYNGEE. Here the CDR3 DNA reads TGTGCCAGCAGCGTAGGGGCGGGAGGGGCAGATACGCAGTATTTT. Translation gives CASSVGAGGADTQYF.

The V gene is TRBV6-5, the J gene TRBJ2-7; possible D gene TRBD1, 5 bases. V gave up 0 bases and J gave up 2 bases, with 8 bases separating them. The CDR3 spans 14 residues. Looked up from germline, CDR1 is MNHEY and CDR2 is SVGAGI. CDR3 loop: CASSYSSQAYEQYF. DNA of the CDR3: TGTGCCAGCAGTTACTCCTCACAGGCCTACGAGCAGTACTTC.

V and J are TRBV6-5 and TRBJ2-7; D perhaps matches TRBD1 (6 bases). CDR1 is MNHEY, CDR2 SVGAGI, per germline. V was shortened by 7 bases and J by 1 base, with 17 bases between the two germline ends. CDR3 length: 15 amino acids. CDR3 nucleotides: TGTGCCAGCACCCTAACCAGGGGTGCGTCCTACGAGCAGTACTTC. This encodes CASTLTRGASYEQYF.

The chain carries TRBV3-1 (or the pseudogene TRBV3-2) and TRBJ2-5; D not certain. The V end was cut by 2 bases, the J end by 7 bases, with 5 bases between. This CDR3 spans 11 amino acids. Germline V gene data show CDR1 as LGHDT and CDR2 as YNNKEL (reference sequence). The CDR3 nucleotides read TGTGCCAGCAGCCAAATCAGGACCCAGTACTTC. It is translated as CASSQIRTQYF.

The rearrangement uses TRBV27 and TRBJ2-1, with TRBD2 as a possible D gene (5 bases). The CDR3 totals 15 residues. Deletions cut 2 bases from V and 0 bases from J, with 8 bases between. CDR1 is MNHEY and CDR2 is SMNVEV in the germline V gene (reference sequence). Here the CDR3 reads CASSLEGHSYNEQFF. The DNA of the CDR3 is TGTGCCAGCAGTTTAGAGGGCCACTCCTACAATGAGCAGTTCTTC.

The genes are TRBV7-9 and TRBJ1-4; D is possibly TRBD1 (5 bases). The CDR3 consists of 14 residues. In germline, CDR1 is SEHNR, CDR2 FQNEAQ (reference sequence). V was clipped by 0 bases and J by 8 bases, with 10 bases between them. The CDR3 bases are TGTGCCAGCAGCTTAGCTACAGGAGTGGAAAAACTGTTTTTT. This encodes CASSLATGVEKLFF.

The chain employs TRBV18 and TRBJ1-1; D is unresolved. V dropped 3 bases and J dropped 7 bases, with 12 bases sitting between them. The CDR3 covers 13 residues. CDR1 and CDR2 from the germline V gene are KGHSH and LQKENI. CDR3 bases: TGTGCCAGCTCACCTGGGGAGGGAGGTGAAGCTTTCTTT. Encoded protein: CASSPGEGGEAFF.

The genes are TRBV27 and TRBJ2-5; TRBD2 matches at 13 bases. The trim removed 6 bases at V and 1 base at J, leaving 2 bases unmatched. CDR3 length: 15 amino acids. Looked up from germline, CDR1 is MNHEY and CDR2 is SMNVEV (reference sequence). The CDR3 loop reads CASSRTSGSQETQYF. The CDR3 nucleotides read TGTGCCAGCAGCCGGACTAGCGGGAGCCAAGAGACCCAGTACTTC.